Given below is one T cell receptor (beta chain) in context. This CDR3 has 12 amino acids. V was clipped by 4 bases and J by 10 bases; unmatched bases: 7. CDR1 SGHTA and CDR2 FQGNSA come from the germline V gene. TCRdb's table, derived via immunoSEQ multiplex PCR, lists solely in-frame clones and lacks some. The table has about 1 million clones, about 75% seen once; the top ten hold about 1.4%. This sample was included in a study of shared clonotypes between healthy human individuals. Sample: memory CD4+ T cells sorted from blood. The subset denotes: CD45RA-negative fraction. This receptor was obtained from a man aged 18-30 years in good health. J is TRBJ2-7 and V is TRBV7-2; 7 bases map to TRBD1. DNA for the CDR3: TGTGCCAGCAGCTCGCTCAGGGGGAGACAGTACTTC. Amino acids: CASSSLRGRQYF.